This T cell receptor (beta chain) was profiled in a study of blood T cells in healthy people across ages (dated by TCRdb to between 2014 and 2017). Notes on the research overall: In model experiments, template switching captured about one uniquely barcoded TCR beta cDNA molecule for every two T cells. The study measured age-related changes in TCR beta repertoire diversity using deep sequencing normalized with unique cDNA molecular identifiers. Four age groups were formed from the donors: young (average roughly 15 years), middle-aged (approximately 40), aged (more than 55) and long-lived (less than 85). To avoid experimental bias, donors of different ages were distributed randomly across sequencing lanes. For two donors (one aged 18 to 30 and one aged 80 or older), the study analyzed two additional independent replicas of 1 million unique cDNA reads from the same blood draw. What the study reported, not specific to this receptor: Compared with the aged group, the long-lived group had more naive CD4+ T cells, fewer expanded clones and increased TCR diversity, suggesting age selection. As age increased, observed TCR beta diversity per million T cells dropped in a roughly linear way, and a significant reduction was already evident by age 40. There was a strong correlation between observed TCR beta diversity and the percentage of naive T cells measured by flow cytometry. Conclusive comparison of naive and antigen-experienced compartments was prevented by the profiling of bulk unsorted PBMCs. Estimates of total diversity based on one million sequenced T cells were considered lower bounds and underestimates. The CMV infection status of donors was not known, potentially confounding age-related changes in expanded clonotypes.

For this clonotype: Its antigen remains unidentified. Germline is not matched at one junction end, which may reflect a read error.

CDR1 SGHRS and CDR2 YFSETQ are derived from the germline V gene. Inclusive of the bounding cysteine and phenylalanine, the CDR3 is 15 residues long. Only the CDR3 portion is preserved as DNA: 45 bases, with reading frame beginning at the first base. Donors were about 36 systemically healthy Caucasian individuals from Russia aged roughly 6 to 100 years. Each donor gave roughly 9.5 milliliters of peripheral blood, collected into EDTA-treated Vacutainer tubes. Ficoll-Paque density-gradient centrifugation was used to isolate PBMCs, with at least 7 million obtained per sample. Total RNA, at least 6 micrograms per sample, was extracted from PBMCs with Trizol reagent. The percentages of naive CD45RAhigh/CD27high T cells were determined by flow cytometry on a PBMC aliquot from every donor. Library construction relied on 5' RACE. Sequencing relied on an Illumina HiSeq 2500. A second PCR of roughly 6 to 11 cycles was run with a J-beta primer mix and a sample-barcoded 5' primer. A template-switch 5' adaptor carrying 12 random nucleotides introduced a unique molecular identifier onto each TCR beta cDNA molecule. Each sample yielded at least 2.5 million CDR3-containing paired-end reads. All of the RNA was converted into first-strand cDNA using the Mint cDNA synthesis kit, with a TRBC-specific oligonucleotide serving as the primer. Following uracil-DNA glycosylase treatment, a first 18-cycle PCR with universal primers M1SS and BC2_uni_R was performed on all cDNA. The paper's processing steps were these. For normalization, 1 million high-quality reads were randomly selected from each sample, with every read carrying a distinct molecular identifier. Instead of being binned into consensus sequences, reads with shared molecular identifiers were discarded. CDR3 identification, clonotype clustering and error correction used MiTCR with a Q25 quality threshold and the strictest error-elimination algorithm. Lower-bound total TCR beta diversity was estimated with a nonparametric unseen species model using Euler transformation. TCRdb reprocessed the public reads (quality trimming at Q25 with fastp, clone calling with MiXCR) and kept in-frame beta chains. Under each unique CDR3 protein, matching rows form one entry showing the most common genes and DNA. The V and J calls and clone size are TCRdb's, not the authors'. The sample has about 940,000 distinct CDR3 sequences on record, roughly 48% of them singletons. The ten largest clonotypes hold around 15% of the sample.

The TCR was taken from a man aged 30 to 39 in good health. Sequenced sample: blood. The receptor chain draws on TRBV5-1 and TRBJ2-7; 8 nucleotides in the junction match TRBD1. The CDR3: CASSFGQGRSYEQYF. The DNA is TGCGCCAGTAGCTTCGGACAGGGAAGGTCCTACGAGCAGTACTTC. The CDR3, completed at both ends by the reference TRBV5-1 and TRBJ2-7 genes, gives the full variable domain KAGVTQTPRYLIKTRGQQVTLSCSPISGHRSVSWYQQTPGQGLQFLFEYFSETQRNKGNFPGRFSGRQFSNSRSEMNVSTLELGDSALYLCASSFGQGRSYEQYFGPGTRLTVT.